This T cell receptor beta chain was recorded in a study of T cell responses to AZD1222 COVID-19 vaccine. Whole-study results and caveats: Baseline antibody screening turned up just a handful of seropositive AZD1222 recipients. Reportedly, nearly half the spike-specific TCRs target unmutated variant regions. Vaccine-associated CD4 TCRs spanned spike, dominant at 160-218 and 743-854. Repertoires were collected only later (after the peak T cell response had occurred).

Clones were read by immunoSEQ multiplex PCR, and TCRdb kept only the in-frame ones, dropping some. The sample yields around 84,000 clones, 92% seen once. Note on this clone: Its specificity is unknown.

The sample was peripheral blood, taken on day 0 of MenACWY control vaccination. This TCR came from an adult in good health.

The CDR3 reads CASSPELGVETQYF. As DNA, the CDR3 is TGCGCCAGCAGCCCCGAACTTGGGGTGGAGACCCAGTACTTC. V gene TRBV5-1 combines with J gene TRBJ2-5; D remains ambiguous. Germline CDR1 is SGHRS and CDR2 is YFSETQ. The CDR3 length is 14 residues. Between the trimmed V and J ends, which lost 4 bases and 5 bases, there was a span of 15 bases. Full variable domain (missing parts from reference TRBV5-1 and TRBJ2-5): KAGVTQTPRYLIKTRGQQVTLSCSPISGHRSVSWYQQTPGQGLQFLFEYFSETQRNKGNFPGRFSGRQFSNSRSEMNVSTLELGDSALYLCASSPELGVETQYFGPGTRLLVL.